These T cell receptor beta chains were read from a single sample in a study of long-term antiretroviral therapy in people with HIV. Repertoires were generated with immunoSEQ multiplex PCR, while TCRdb's copy carries only in-frame clones and drops some. The sample holds tens of thousands of clones; under 90% are singletons and the top ten take less than 20%. The specimen comprised unsorted PBMCs, sampled 0.5 years before starting antiretroviral therapy. These receptor sequences come from a man aged 35 to 55 with HIV. The CDR3 runs from the conserved cysteine through the conserved F or W. The D gene is left open where the match is weak. The size field is filled for only some rows; it gives once, few, many or a size class.

TRBJ1-5	.	TRBV6-6	TRBD1	TGTGCCAGCAGTTACCCAGGGGGGAATCAGCCCCAGCATTTT	CASSYPGGNQPQHF
TRBJ2-7	once	TRBV25-1	.	TGTGCCAGCAGTGAATCCCCGGGATCCTACGAGCAGTACTTC	CASSESPGSYEQYF
TRBJ1-1	.	TRBV7-9	.	TGTGCCAGCAGCTTGGGGGCTGGAGCTTTCTTT	CASSLGAGAFF
TRBJ1-5	.	TRBV30	TRBD1	TGTGCCTGGAGTGTACAGGGACAGGGACTTTATAGCAATCAGCCCCAGCATTTT	CAWSVQGQGLYSNQPQHF
TRBJ1-2	.	TRBV27	TRBD1	TGTGCCAGCAGACCACAGGGGAGCTATGGCTACACCTTC	CASRPQGSYGYTF
TRBJ2-6	.	TRBV4-1	.	TGCGCCAGCAGCCAATTCGGCTCTGGGGCCAACGTCCTGACTTTC	CASSQFGSGANVLTF
TRBJ1-5	.	TRBV28	.	TGTGCCAGCCTGGATAGCAATCAGCCCCAGCATTTT	CASLDSNQPQHF
TRBJ2-1	.	TRBV6-5	TRBD1	TGTGCCAGCAGTAACCGGGACAGGGGGAACAATGAGCAGTTCTTC	CASSNRDRGNNEQFF
TRBJ1-1	.	TRBV19	.	TGTGCCGCGACTACAGGGCTCACTGAAGCTTTCTTT	CAATTGLTEAFF
TRBJ1-5	once	TRBV4-1	TRBD1	TGCGCCAGCAGCCTTCGGACAGGGGCGAATCAGCCCCAGCATTTT	CASSLRTGANQPQHF
TRBJ2-1	.	TRBV28	TRBD1	TGTGCCAGCAGTACGCCATCGGGACAGGGGAATGAGCAGTTCTTC	CASSTPSGQGNEQFF
TRBJ2-1	once	TRBV7-3	TRBD1	TGTGCCAGCAGCTTAAGCCCGGGACAGGGCGCGGGTGAGCAGTTCTTC	CASSLSPGQGAGEQFF
TRBJ1-5	.	TRBV19	.	TGTGCCAGTAGTATAGGACAGGCAAATCAGCCCCAGCATTTT	CASSIGQANQPQHF
TRBJ2-4	.	TRBV28	.	TGTGCCAGCAGTTTTTCCAGGCCGGCAGGGGTGGTGTTTCAGTACTTC	CASSFSRPAGVVFQYF
TRBJ2-7	few	TRBV15	.	TGTGCCACCAGCAGAGGACCTTACTACGAGCAGTACTTC	CATSRGPYYEQYF
TRBJ2-5	few	TRBV28	TRBD2	TGTGCCAGCAGGTCACCGGGACTAGCGGGAATACAAGAGACCCAGTACTTC	CASRSPGLAGIQETQYF
TRBJ1-1	.	TRBV28	TRBD1	TGTGCCAGCACTACACAGGGGTTCGCTGAAGCTTTCTTT	CASTTQGFAEAFF
TRBJ1-1	.	TRBV4-1	.	TGCGCCAGCAGCCCCTCAGGGGCGGGGTTGAACACTGAAGCTTTCTTT	CASSPSGAGLNTEAFF
TRBJ1-5	.	TRBV6-1	.	TGTGCCAGCAGATCGGACAGCTTCAATCAGCCCCAGCATTTT	CASRSDSFNQPQHF
TRBJ1-1	few	TRBV7-9	.	TGTGCCAGCAGCTTATCTTCGGGGCAAGGCACTGAAGCTTTCTTT	CASSLSSGQGTEAFF
TRBJ1-5	.	TRBV5-6	.	TGTGCCAGCAGCTTGGCCGGGAAGCCCCAGCATTTT	CASSLAGKPQHF
TRBJ2-7	.	TRBV7-8	TRBD2	TGTGCCAGCAGCCGGACTAGCGAGGCCTACGAGCAGTACTTC	CASSRTSEAYEQYF
TRBJ2-7	.	TRBV7-9	TRBD2	TGTGCCAGCAGCTCCGCGGCGGGAGTAGGCGAGCAGTACTTC	CASSSAAGVGEQYF
TRBJ2-4	.	TRBV6-1	TRBD2	TGTGCCAGCAGTGGGACTAGCGGGGGGGTAGTGGCCTTAGCCAAAAACATTCAGTACTTC	CASSGTSGGVVALAKNIQYF
TRBJ1-1	once	TRBV18	.	TGTGCCAGCTCACCACCTACGGGCACTGAAGCTTTCTTT	CASSPPTGTEAFF
TRBJ1-2	.	TRBV18	.	TGTGCCAGCTCTTACGTAGTGACGGAGGGCTACACCTTC	CASSYVVTEGYTF
TRBJ2-3	.	TRBV2	.	TGTGCCAGGCAGACGAGAAGGACAGATACGCAGTATTTT	CARQTRRTDTQYF
TRBJ1-1	once	TRBV13	.	TGTGCCAGCAGTCAACTGAACACTGAAGCTTTCTTT	CASSQLNTEAFF
TRBJ2-7	.	TRBV15	TRBD1	TGTGCCACCAGCAGATCTCGGGACAGAGGGACCTACGAGCAGTACTTC	CATSRSRDRGTYEQYF
TRBJ2-2	.	TRBV5-8	TRBD2	TGTGCCAGCAGCTCGAACTGGGACTACCAGAACACCGGGGAGCTGTTTTTT	CASSSNWDYQNTGELFF
TRBJ2-3	.	TRBV27	TRBD1	TGTGCCAGCAGTGTAACAGGGGGTGGGACGCAGTATTTT	CASSVTGGGTQYF
TRBJ1-2	.	TRBV7-9	.	TGTGCCAGCAGCTCCGCCGAAAACTATGGCTACACCTTC	CASSSAENYGYTF